This T cell receptor (beta chain) originates from a study of CXCR3-negative and CXCR3-positive naive CD8 T cells. Study overall: Each library held about 1.5 +/- 0.3 million TRB reads, roughly 150 million in total.

Study-wide results and limits: TRB CDR3 hydrophobicity was greater in CXCR3-positive naive cells than in CXCR3-negative naive cells. For naive cells, CXCR3-negative and CXCR3-positive subsets had similar TRBV-TRBJ usage; for memory cells, usage differed.

The study made its TRB cDNA libraries by 5' RACE, adding UMI labels. TCRdb derives one entry per CDR3 protein from the 5' RACE reads, leaving out DNA. Its table records 100,000 to 150,000 distinct CDR3 sequences. CDR1 is DFQATT and CDR2 is SNEGSKA in the germline V gene (reference sequence). The CDR3 runs 11 residues. Concerning this clonotype itself: Antigen specificity is unknown.

The receptor was derived from a human donor in good health. Some clones in this sample may be carry-over from other donors' samples. The sample consisted of naive CXCR3+ CD8+ T cells from blood. Regarding subset: CD45RO-CCR7+CD27+CD95- naive CD8+ T cells expressing CXCR3 (TNR3+). The chain couples TRBV20-1 to TRBJ2-5; TCRdb's D gene call, TRBD1, goes unchecked for lack of DNA. This CDR3 is CSAQTGETQYF.